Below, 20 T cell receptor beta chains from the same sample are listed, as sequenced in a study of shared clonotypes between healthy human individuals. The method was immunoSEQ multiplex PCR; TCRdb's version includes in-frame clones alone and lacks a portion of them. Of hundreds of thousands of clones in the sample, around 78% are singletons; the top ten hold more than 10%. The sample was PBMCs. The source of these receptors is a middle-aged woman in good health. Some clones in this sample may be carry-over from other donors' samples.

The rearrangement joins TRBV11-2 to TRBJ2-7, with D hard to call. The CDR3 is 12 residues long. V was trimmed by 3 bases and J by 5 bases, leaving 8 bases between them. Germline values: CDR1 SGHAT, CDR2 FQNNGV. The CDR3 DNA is TGTGCCAGCAGCTTTGGTTTCCACGAGCAGTACTTC. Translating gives CASSFGFHEQYF. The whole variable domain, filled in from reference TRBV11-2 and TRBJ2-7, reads EAGVAQSPRYKIIEKRQSVAFWCNPISGHATLYWYQQILGQGPKLLIQFQNNGVVDDSQLPKDRFSAERLKGVDSTLKIQPAKLEDSAVYLCASSFGFHEQYFGPGTRLTVT.

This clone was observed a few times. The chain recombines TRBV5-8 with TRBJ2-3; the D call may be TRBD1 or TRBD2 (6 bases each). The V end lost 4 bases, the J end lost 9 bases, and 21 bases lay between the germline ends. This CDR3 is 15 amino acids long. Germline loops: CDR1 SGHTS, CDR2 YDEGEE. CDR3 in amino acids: CASSPHRAGRGTQYF. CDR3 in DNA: TGTGCCAGCAGCCCCCACAGGGCGGGGCGAGGGACGCAGTATTTT.

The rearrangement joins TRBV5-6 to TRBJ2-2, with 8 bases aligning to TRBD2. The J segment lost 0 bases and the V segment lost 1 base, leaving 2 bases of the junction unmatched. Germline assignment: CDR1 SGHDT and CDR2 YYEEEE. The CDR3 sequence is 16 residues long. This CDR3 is CASSLTSGTNTGELFF. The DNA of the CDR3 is TGTGCCAGCAGCTTGACTAGCGGAACGAACACCGGGGAGCTGTTTTTT.

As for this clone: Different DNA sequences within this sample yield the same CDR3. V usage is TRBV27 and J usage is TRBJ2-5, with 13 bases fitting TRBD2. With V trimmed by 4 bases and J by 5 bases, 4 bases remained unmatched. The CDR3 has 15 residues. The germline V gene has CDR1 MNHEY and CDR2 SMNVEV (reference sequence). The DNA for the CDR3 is TGTGCCAGCAGTTCACTAGCGGGAGGGTGGGAGACCCAGTACTTC. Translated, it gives CASSSLAGGWETQYF.

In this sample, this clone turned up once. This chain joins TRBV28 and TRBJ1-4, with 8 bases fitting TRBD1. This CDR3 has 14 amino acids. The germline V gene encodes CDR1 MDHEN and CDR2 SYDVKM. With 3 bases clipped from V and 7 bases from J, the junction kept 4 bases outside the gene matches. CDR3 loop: CASSLDRVGEKLFF. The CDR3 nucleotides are TGTGCCAGCAGTTTGGACAGGGTCGGTGAAAAACTGTTTTTT.

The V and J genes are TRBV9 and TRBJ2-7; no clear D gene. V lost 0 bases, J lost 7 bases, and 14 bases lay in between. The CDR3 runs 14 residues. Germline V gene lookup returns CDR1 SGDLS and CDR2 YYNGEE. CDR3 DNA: TGTGCCAGCAGCGTAGGTTCTGGATCCGAAGAGCAGTACTTC. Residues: CASSVGSGSEEQYF.

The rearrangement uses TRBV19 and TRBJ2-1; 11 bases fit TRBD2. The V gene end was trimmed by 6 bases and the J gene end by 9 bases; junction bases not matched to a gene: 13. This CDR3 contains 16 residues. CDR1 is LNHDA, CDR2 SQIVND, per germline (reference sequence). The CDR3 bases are TGTGCCAGTAGCATCCTAGCGGGAGGAATGACGGGTGAGCAGTTCTTC. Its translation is CASSILAGGMTGEQFF.

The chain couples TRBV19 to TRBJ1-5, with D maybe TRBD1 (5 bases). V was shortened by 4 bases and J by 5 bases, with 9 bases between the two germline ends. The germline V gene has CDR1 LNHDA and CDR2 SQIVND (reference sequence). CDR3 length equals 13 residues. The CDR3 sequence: CASSSGTDQPQHF. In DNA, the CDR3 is TGTGCCAGTAGTAGCGGGACCGATCAGCCCCAGCATTTT.

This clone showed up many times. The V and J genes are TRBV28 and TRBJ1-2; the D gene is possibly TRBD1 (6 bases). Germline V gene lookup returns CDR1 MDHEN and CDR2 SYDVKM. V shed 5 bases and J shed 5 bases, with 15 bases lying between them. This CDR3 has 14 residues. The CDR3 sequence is CASSGGGHFYGYTF. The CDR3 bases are TGTGCCAGCAGTGGGGGGGGACACTTTTATGGCTACACCTTC.

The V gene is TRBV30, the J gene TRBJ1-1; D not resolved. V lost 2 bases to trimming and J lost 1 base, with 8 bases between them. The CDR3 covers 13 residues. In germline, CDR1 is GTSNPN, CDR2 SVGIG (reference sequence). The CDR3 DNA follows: TGTGCCTGGAGTATAGACCCGAACACTGAAGCTTTCTTT. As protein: CAWSIDPNTEAFF.

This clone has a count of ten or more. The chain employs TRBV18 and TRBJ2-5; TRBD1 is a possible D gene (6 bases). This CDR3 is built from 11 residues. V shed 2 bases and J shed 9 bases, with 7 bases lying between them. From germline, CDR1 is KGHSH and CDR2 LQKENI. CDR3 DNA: TGTGCCAGCTCACCAGAGGGGGCCCAGTACTTC. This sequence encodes CASSPEGAQYF.

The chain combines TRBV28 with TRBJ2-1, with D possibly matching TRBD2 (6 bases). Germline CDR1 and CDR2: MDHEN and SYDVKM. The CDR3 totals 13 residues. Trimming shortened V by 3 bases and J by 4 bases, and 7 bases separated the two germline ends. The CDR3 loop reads CASSLEGYNEQFF. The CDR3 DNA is TGTGCCAGCAGTTTGGAGGGATACAATGAGCAGTTCTTC.

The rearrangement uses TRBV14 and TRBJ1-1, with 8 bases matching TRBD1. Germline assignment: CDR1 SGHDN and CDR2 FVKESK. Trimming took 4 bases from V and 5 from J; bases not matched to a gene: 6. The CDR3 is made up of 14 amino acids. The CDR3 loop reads CASSRLTGVTEAFF. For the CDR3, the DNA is TGTGCCAGCAGCCGCCTGACAGGGGTTACTGAAGCTTTCTTT.

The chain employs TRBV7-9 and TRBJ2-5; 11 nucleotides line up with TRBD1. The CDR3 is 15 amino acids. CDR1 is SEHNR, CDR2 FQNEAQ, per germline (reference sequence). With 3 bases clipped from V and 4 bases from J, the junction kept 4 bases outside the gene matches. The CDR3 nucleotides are TGTGCCAGCAGCTTCTCGGACAGGGGGCCAGAGACCCAGTACTTC. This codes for CASSFSDRGPETQYF.

The CDR3 loop is CASSLEVPAYEQYF. CDR3 coding DNA: TGTGCCAGCAGCTTAGAGGTACCGGCCTACGAGCAGTACTTC. This rearrangement joins TRBV7-9 to TRBJ2-7; no clear D. The germline V gene encodes CDR1 SEHNR and CDR2 FQNEAQ (reference sequence). Trimming removed 1 base from V and 2 bases from J, with 9 bases in between. The CDR3 extends over 14 amino acids. The full variable domain, in which reference TRBV7-9 and TRBJ2-7 provide the parts outside the CDR3, is DTGVSQNPRHKITKRGQNVTFRCDPISEHNRLYWYRQTLGQGPEFLTYFQNEAQLEKSRLLSDRFSAERPKGSFSTLEIQRTEQGDSAMYLCASSLEVPAYEQYFGPGTRLTVT.

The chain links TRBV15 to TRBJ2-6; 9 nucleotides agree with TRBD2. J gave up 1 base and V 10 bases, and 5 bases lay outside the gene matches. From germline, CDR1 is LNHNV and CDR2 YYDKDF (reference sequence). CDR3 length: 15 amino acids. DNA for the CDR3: TGTGCCAGCTCTAGCGGGACTTCTGGGGCCAACGTCCTGACTTTC. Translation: CASSSGTSGANVLTF.

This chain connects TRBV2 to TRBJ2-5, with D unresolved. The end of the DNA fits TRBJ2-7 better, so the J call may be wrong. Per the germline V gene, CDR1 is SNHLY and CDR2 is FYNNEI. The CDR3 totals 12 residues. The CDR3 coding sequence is TGTGCCAGCAGTGGTGGACGTTACGAGCAGTACTTC. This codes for CASSGGRYEQYF.

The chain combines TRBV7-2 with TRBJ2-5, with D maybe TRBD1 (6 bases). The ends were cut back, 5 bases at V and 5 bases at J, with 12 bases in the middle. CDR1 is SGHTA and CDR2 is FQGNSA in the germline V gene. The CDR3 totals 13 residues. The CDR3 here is CASSRTDAETQYF. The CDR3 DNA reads TGTGCCAGCAGCCGGACAGATGCGGAGACCCAGTACTTC.

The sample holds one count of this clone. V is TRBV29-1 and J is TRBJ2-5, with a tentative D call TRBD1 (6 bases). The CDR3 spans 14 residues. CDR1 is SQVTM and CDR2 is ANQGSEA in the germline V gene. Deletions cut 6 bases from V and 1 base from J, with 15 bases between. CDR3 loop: CSVGKTGIQETQYF. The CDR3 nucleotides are TGCAGCGTCGGAAAGACAGGCATCCAAGAGACCCAGTACTTC.

This chain's CDR3 is CAWGQNNGYTF. The CDR3 coding sequence is TGTGCCTGGGGACAGAATAATGGCTACACCTTC. V and J are TRBV30 and TRBJ1-2, with D perhaps matching TRBD1 (6 bases). The CDR3 runs to 11 residues. V lost 5 bases and J lost 6, with 10 bases in between. CDR1 is GTSNPN and CDR2 is SVGIG in the germline V gene (reference sequence). Together with reference TRBV30 and TRBJ1-2, the CDR3 gives the full variable domain: SQTIHQWPATLVQPVGSPLSLECTVEGTSNPNLYWYRQAAGRGLQLLFYSVGIGQISSEVPQNLSASRPQDRQFILSSKKLLLSDSGFYLCAWGQNNGYTFGSGTRLTVV.